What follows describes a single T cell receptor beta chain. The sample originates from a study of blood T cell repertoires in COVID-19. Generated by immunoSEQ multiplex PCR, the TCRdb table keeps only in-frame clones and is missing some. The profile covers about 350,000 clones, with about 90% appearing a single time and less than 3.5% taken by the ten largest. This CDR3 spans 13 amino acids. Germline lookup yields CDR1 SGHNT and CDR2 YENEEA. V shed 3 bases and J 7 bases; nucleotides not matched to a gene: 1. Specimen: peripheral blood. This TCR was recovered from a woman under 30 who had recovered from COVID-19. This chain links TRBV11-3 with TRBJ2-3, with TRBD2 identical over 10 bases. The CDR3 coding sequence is TGTGCCAGCAGCTTCACTAGCGGGAATACGCAGTATTTT. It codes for CASSFTSGNTQYF.